The present T cell receptor (beta chain) was sequenced within a study of cytomegalovirus exposure and HLA in healthy donors. Remarks on this clone: As yet, its antigen is unknown.

Study-wide results and limits: Reports described diagnosis of cytomegalovirus status by the classifier as highly specific and sensitive.

Generated by immunoSEQ multiplex PCR, the TCRdb table keeps only in-frame clones and is missing some. The table includes about 190,000 clones, about 80% detected once. The sequence was collected from a woman under 30 in good health and CMV-seropositive. Sample: PBMCs.

DNA for the CDR3: TGTGCCAGCAGCCGAACCGGGACAGGGGCGAGAAATGAGCAGTTCTTC. It yields the protein CASSRTGTGARNEQFF. The chain has TRBV5-6 and TRBJ2-1; 10 positions match TRBD1. CDR1 is SGHDT and CDR2 is YYEEEE in the germline V gene. J lost 7 bases, V lost 4 bases, and 11 bases had no gene match. The CDR3 spans 16 residues.